Below, one TCR beta chain is given with its context. Germline V gene lookup returns CDR1 SGHTA and CDR2 FQGTGA. This CDR3 contains 17 residues. Trimming cost V 2 bases and J 3 bases; bases outside gene matches: 9. Using immunoSEQ multiplex PCR, the repertoire was profiled, and TCRdb retains in-frame clones only, with some absent. This sample has approximately 210,000 clones; roughly 80% occur once, and the top ten carry around 11%. This sample was included in a study of blood T cell repertoires in COVID-19. The chain carries TRBV7-3 and TRBJ2-1; 8 nucleotides agree with TRBD2. The sequence was collected from a man aged 35-49 years who had recovered from COVID-19. The sequencing input was PBMCs or T cells enriched from blood (not recorded which). CDR3 nucleotides: TGTGCCAGCAGCTTAGAATTAGGAGCGGGGGTCTACAATGAGCAGTTCTTC. This gives the protein CASSLELGAGVYNEQFF.